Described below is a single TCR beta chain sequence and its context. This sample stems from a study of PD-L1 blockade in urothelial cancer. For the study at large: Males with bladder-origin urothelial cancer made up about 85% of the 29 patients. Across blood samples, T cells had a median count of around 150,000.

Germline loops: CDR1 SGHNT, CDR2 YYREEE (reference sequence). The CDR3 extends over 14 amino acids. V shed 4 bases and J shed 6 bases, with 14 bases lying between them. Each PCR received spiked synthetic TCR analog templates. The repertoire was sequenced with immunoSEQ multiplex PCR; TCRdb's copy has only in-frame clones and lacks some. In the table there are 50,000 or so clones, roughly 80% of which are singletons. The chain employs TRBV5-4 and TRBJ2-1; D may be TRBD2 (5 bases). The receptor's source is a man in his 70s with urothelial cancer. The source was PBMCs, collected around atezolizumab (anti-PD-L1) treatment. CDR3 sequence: CASSPGIRPNEQFF. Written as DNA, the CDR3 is TGTGCCAGCAGCCCGGGGATCAGGCCCAATGAGCAGTTCTTC.